Following are 14 T cell receptor beta chains from one sample sequenced in a study of T cell changes during pregnancy in multiple sclerosis. TCRdb's table, derived via immunoSEQ multiplex PCR, lists solely in-frame clones and lacks some. Altogether tens of thousands of clones are present, around 92% being singletons, with the ten largest covering 0.15% to 0.2%. The sample in question was CD4+ T cells from peripheral blood mononuclear cells, obtained after pregnancy. The source of these receptors is a female donor in good health, enrolled as a control in a pregnancy study.

This clone was observed a handful of times. This chain joins TRBV30 and TRBJ1-5, with a possible D match to TRBD1 (6 bases). CDR3 length: 13 amino acids. Trimming shortened V by 4 bases and J by 3 bases, and 10 bases separated the two germline ends. Germline CDR1 reads GTSNPN; CDR2 reads SVGIG (reference sequence). The CDR3: CAWKGQNNQPQHF. CDR3 DNA: TGTGCCTGGAAAGGACAGAACAATCAGCCCCAGCATTTT.

The chain joins TRBV7-6 to TRBJ1-6; no clear D gene. V was cut by 6 bases and J by 9 bases, with 18 bases left in between. This CDR3 spans 15 amino acids. Looked up from germline, CDR1 is SGHVS and CDR2 is FNYEAQ. The CDR3 loop is CASRAGDIGSSPLHF. The CDR3 nucleotides read TGTGCCAGCAGGGCCGGGGATATTGGGAGTTCACCCCTCCACTTT.

V gene TRBV19 combines with J gene TRBJ1-2; D possibly corresponds to TRBD1 (6 bases). The CDR3 sequence is 12 residues long. CDR1 and CDR2 (germline): LNHDA, SQIVND (reference sequence). Trimming took 7 bases from V and 7 from J, leaving 13 bases between them. In DNA, the CDR3 is TGTGCCAGTATCGGATCGACAGGTGGCTACACCTTC. Protein sequence: CASIGSTGGYTF.

V gene TRBV5-5 combines with J gene TRBJ2-4; 7 bases fit TRBD1. The CDR3 length is 16 residues. The germline V gene encodes CDR1 SGHKS and CDR2 YYEKEE (reference sequence). V dropped 4 bases and J dropped 3; count of bases not matched to a gene: 10. This chain's CDR3 is CASSPSPDRVKNIQYF. The CDR3 region has the DNA TGTGCCAGCAGCCCTTCGCCCGACAGGGTCAAAAACATTCAGTACTTC.

V is TRBV11-2 and J is TRBJ2-1, with TRBD1 matching 8 bases. The CDR3 is 16 residues long. CDR1 is SGHAT and CDR2 is FQNNGV in the germline V gene. The V segment lost 1 base and the J segment 8 bases; nucleotides outside the gene matches: 10. Written as DNA, the CDR3 is TGTGCCAGCAGCTTAGGGGGGACAGGCAAGATCCATGAGCAGTTCTTC. It encodes CASSLGGTGKIHEQFF.

The chain joins TRBV28 to TRBJ1-2; D might be TRBD1 (5 bases). Germline CDR1 and CDR2: MDHEN and SYDVKM. Trimming took off 4 bases at V and 7 bases at J, with 22 bases between the two ends. This CDR3 comprises 16 residues. The CDR3 spells CASSSPQTTVRGGYTF. CDR3 bases: TGTGCCAGCAGTTCACCCCAAACGACAGTTAGGGGTGGCTACACCTTC.

This sequence joins TRBV6-5 and TRBJ2-3, with 12 bases that match TRBD2. Germline V gives CDR1 MNHEY, CDR2 SVGAGI. J was trimmed by 7 bases and V by 6 bases; bases with no gene match: 8. The CDR3 is 15 amino acids. The CDR3 DNA follows: TGTGCCAGCAGGACTAGCGGGGGACTCACGAATACGCAGTATTTT. It codes for CASRTSGGLTNTQYF.

This rearrangement joins TRBV5-1 to TRBJ2-2; D is perhaps TRBD2 (5 bases). Trimming left V 7 bases short and J 5 bases short, with 18 bases between. This CDR3 has 15 amino acids. The germline gives CDR1 SGHRS, CDR2 YFSETQ. CDR3 nucleotides: TGCGCCAGCCGAGGGAGCAGTAGAGAGACCGGGGAGCTGTTTTTT. Protein product: CASRGSSRETGELFF.

The chain couples TRBV7-9 to TRBJ1-1; weak D call: TRBD1 (6 bases). The CDR3 runs to 14 residues. Germline CDR1 reads SEHNR; CDR2 reads FQNEAQ (reference sequence). The ends were cut back, 6 bases at V and 6 bases at J, with 17 bases in the middle. The CDR3 nucleotides read TGTGCCAGCAGGCTTAGTGACAGGTCGGCTGAAGCTTTCTTT. Its protein product is CASRLSDRSAEAFF.

This chain joins TRBV7-3 and TRBJ1-3; D remains ambiguous. CDR3 length equals 13 residues. The V gene lost 6 bases and the J gene lost 0 bases, with 6 bases spanning the gap. Germline lookup yields CDR1 SGHTA and CDR2 FQGTGA. The CDR3 sequence: CASRSDSGNTIYF. The CDR3 bases are TGTGCCAGCAGATCAGACTCTGGAAACACCATATATTTT.

This clone was seen just once. The chain uses TRBV7-2 and TRBJ2-7; TRBD1 matches 10 bases. Losses at the gene ends were 5 bases for V and 6 bases for J; bases not matched to a gene: 4. The CDR3 totals 13 residues. Germline-derived CDR1 and CDR2 are SGHTA and FQGNSA. The CDR3 region is CASSDGQGGEQYF. CDR3 nucleotide sequence: TGTGCCAGCAGCGACGGACAGGGGGGCGAGCAGTACTTC.

This chain connects TRBV6-6 to TRBJ2-7; D is unclear. This CDR3 has 14 amino acids. Germline CDR1 MNHNY, CDR2 SVGAGI (reference sequence). V was trimmed by 2 bases and J by 3 bases, leaving 11 bases between them. Written as DNA, the CDR3 is TGTGCCAGCAGTTACGGTTTGGGCGTCTACGAGCAGTACTTC. This sequence encodes CASSYGLGVYEQYF.

This clone was observed once. This chain links TRBV2 with TRBJ2-7, with TRBD1 matching over 9 bases. Germline-derived CDR1 and CDR2 are SNHLY and FYNNEI. CDR3 length: 14 residues. V lost 4 bases to trimming and J lost 4 bases; unmatched junction nucleotides: 5. The DNA of the CDR3 is TGTGCCAGCAGTGCGGGACAGGGTTATTACGAGCAGTACTTC. Translating it yields CASSAGQGYYEQYF.

J is TRBJ2-3 and V is TRBV6-4, with D possibly TRBD2 on 6 matching bases. The CDR3 runs 14 residues. Looked up from germline, CDR1 is MRHNA and CDR2 is SNTAGT. The V gene lost 6 bases and the J gene lost 0 bases, with 10 bases spanning the gap. The CDR3 loop reads CASSLRGSTDTQYF. CDR3 DNA sequence: TGTGCCAGCAGCCTGCGGGGAAGCACAGATACGCAGTATTTT.